The rows below give T cell receptor beta chains drawn from one sample of a study of vaccination and CD4 T cells after COVID-19. What these receptors recognize is not known. TCRdb re-called the PCR reads through MiXCR, storing one row per CDR3 protein. The sample lists under 7,500 distinct CDR3 sequences; 60% to 65% were seen once. Material for sequencing was CD4+ T cells from blood, cultured in vitro. Every receptor here comes from a human donor who had recovered from COVID-19. CDR3s include the opening cysteine and the closing phenylalanine or tryptophan. The D gene is left open where the match is weak. The size field is filled for only some rows; it gives once, few, many or a size class.

D	size	J	V	DNA	CDR3
-	-	TRBJ1-5	TRBV21-1	TGTGCCAGCACACGAGGGGGGCGTTGGAGTCAGCCCCAGCATTTT	CASTRGGRWSQPQHF
-	-	TRBJ2-1	TRBV5-1	TGCGCCAGCAGGGATGGCGGCCAGGACAATGAGCAGTTCTTC	CASRDGGQDNEQFF
-	-	TRBJ2-7	TRBV5-1	TGCGCCAGCAGGGGAGGAGACACGACTCACTACGAGCAGTACTTC	CASRGGDTTHYEQYF
-	-	TRBJ2-5	TRBV4-1	TGCGCCAGCAGTACCGACAGGCAAGAGACCCAGTACTTC	CASSTDRQETQYF
-	few	TRBJ1-1	TRBV11-3	TGTGCCAGCAGCTTCTGGCTGAACACTGAAGCTTTCTTT	CASSFWLNTEAFF
-	medium-sized	TRBJ2-2	TRBV9	TGTGCCAGCAGCGTCCGACCCTACACCGGGGAGCTGTTTTTT	CASSVRPYTGELFF
TRBD1	-	TRBJ2-2	TRBV19	TGTGCCAGTAGTATAATTCCGGGACAGGGGGGGACCGGGGAGCTGTTTTTT	CASSIIPGQGGTGELFF
TRBD1	-	TRBJ1-1	TRBV28	TGTGCCAGCATCCTCGGACAGGAGAACACTGAAGCTTTCTTT	CASILGQENTEAFF
TRBD1	few	TRBJ1-2	TRBV24-1	TGTGCCACCAGTGATACGGGACAGGGACCCGGGGACGGGGGCTACACCTTC	CATSDTGQGPGDGGYTF
-	-	TRBJ1-5	TRBV19	TGTGCCAGTAGCGCAACCGGGACGGTGAATCAGCCCCAGCATTTT	CASSATGTVNQPQHF
TRBD1	-	TRBJ1-2	TRBV15	TGTGCCACCAGCAGAGTCTCGCGACAGGGGTTCTATGGCTACACCTTC	CATSRVSRQGFYGYTF
-	-	TRBJ2-2	TRBV7-9	TGTGCTAGCGACTCCAATATGAACACCGGGGAGCTGTTTTTT	CASDSNMNTGELFF
-	few	TRBJ2-5	TRBV20-1	TGCAGTGCTAGAACCCATAGTCCAGGACGGGGGCTACGTGAGACCCAGTACTTC	CSARTHSPGRGLRETQYF
-	few	TRBJ1-1	TRBV15	TGTGCCACGGGACGGTTGAACACTGAAGCTTTCTTT	CATGRLNTEAFF
TRBD2	-	TRBJ2-3	TRBV6-1	TGTGCCAGCAGTAGGGCGAGCGGGGGGAGCGGTACGCAGTATTTT	CASSRASGGSGTQYF
TRBD1	few	TRBJ1-1	TRBV7-9	TGTGCCAGCAGCCCCCGGACAGGAGAGGATTTCTTT	CASSPRTGEDFF
-	-	TRBJ2-7	TRBV11-2	TGTGCCAGCAGCTTAGGGCAGGGGGGGACCCTAGGTTCCTACGAGCAGTACTTC	CASSLGQGGTLGSYEQYF
-	-	TRBJ2-7	TRBV6-1	TGTGCCACCAAAGAAACCTTCGGGGAATACTACGAGCAGTACTTC	CATKETFGEYYEQYF
TRBD2	-	TRBJ2-5	TRBV19	TGTGCCAGTAGTATAGGGAGCGGGGGACGGGAGACCCAGTACTTC	CASSIGSGGRETQYF
-	-	TRBJ1-2	TRBV28	TGTGCCAGCAGTTTCCTGGGGCAGTCCTATGGCTACACCTTC	CASSFLGQSYGYTF
TRBD2	-	TRBJ2-3	TRBV7-9	TGTGCCAGTAGCGGGGGGAGCACAGATACGCAGTATTTT	CASSGGSTDTQYF
-	-	TRBJ2-1	TRBV20-1	TGCAGTGCCTCACAAGGCGAGGTTTACGATGAGCAGTTCTTC	CSASQGEVYDEQFF
TRBD2	medium-sized	TRBJ2-2	TRBV5-1	TGCGCCAGCAGCTTGGAACTAGCGGGCGAGACCGGGGAGCTGTTTTTT	CASSLELAGETGELFF
-	-	TRBJ1-1	TRBV19	TGTGCCAGTAGTATAGATCGCTTCACTGAAGCTTTCTTT	CASSIDRFTEAFF
-	few	TRBJ1-5	TRBV7-9	TGTGCCAGCAGCTTAGGGGTTGGCAGGGAACATGGTCAGCCCCAGCATTTT	CASSLGVGREHGQPQHF
-	few	TRBJ1-6	TRBV7-9	TGTGCCAGCAGCTTAGCGGGGGGATCCCTCCTATCCGATAATTCACCCCTCCACTTT	CASSLAGGSLLSDNSPLHF
-	-	TRBJ2-3	TRBV20-1	TGCAGTGCCACGGACTTACGTGGCACAGATACGCAGTATTTT	CSATDLRGTDTQYF
-	-	TRBJ2-7	TRBV7-3	TGTGCCAGCAGCTCATATTACTACGCCATCTACGAGCAGTACTTC	CASSSYYYAIYEQYF
TRBD2	few	TRBJ2-7	TRBV20-1	TGCAGTGCTTCCAGCGGGAGGAACTACGAGCAGTACTTC	CSASSGRNYEQYF
-	few	TRBJ1-6	TRBV6-1	TGTGCCAGCAGTGAAGTTAGTTATTCACCCCTCCACTTT	CASSEVSYSPLHF
TRBD1	-	TRBJ2-7	TRBV7-9	TGTGCCAGCACCATAGGGGACAGATACATCTACGAGCAGTACTTC	CASTIGDRYIYEQYF
-	-	TRBJ2-5	TRBV2	TGTGCCAGCAGTGAGTCTTCGGAGACCCAGTACTTC	CASSESSETQYF
TRBD1	once	TRBJ1-2	TRBV6-1	TGTGCCAGCATTAGGGAGACAGGGGGCATCTATGGCTACACCTTC	CASIRETGGIYGYTF
TRBD2	few	TRBJ2-5	TRBV29-1	TGCAGCGTTGAAGGTGGCGGGGGGCGAGAGACCCAGTACTTC	CSVEGGGGRETQYF
-	once	TRBJ1-5	TRBV7-6	TGTGCCAGCAGCGCCCTGGCAGGGGCAAACATTCAGCCCCAGCATTTT	CASSALAGANIQPQHF
-	-	TRBJ2-2	TRBV11-3	TGTGCCAGCAGTCCGGACTATTACACCGGGGAGCTGTTTTTT	CASSPDYYTGELFF